The 30 T cell receptor beta chains given below trace back to one sample, sequenced in a study of radiotherapy plus CTLA-4 blockade in lung cancer (dated by TCRdb to 2017 to 2018). The library was obtained by the immunoSEQ multiplex PCR assay. TCRdb provides this immuneACCESS table in a form limited to in-frame rearrangements. Some clones are lacking; in checked studies, under half of them reflect an unresolved V gene, and why the rest are absent is not known. This sample holds over 45,000 clones; around 79% were observed only once. The ten biggest clones cover 15% to 20% of the sample. Sequencing was performed on peripheral blood, taken from a patient treated with radiotherapy plus ipilimumab. These receptors were taken from a human donor with non-small cell lung cancer who had a complete response to radiotherapy plus ipilimumab.

V gene TRBV19 combines with J gene TRBJ2-7, with TRBD1 matching 7 bases. The CDR3 length is 16 residues. With 4 bases clipped from V and 0 bases from J, the junction kept 9 bases outside the gene matches. Germline V gives CDR1 LNHDA, CDR2 SQIVND (reference sequence). DNA for the CDR3: TGTGCCAGTAGTAACTACCCGGGACAGAGCTCCTACGAGCAGTACTTC. Translating gives CASSNYPGQSSYEQYF.

This clone showed up just once. V and J are TRBV5-1 and TRBJ2-3; TRBD2 matches 13 bases. V shed 1 base and J 1 base; nucleotides not matched to a gene: 3. Germline assignment: CDR1 SGHRS and CDR2 YFSETQ. There are 17 residues in the CDR3. The CDR3 coding sequence is TGCGCCAGCAGCTTGTCGGGGACTAGCGGGGGCACAGATACGCAGTATTTT. Protein product: CASSLSGTSGGTDTQYF.

The chain recombines TRBV5-1 with TRBJ2-1; TRBD2 matches at 12 bases. CDR1 and CDR2 (germline): SGHRS, YFSETQ. The CDR3 runs 16 residues. Trimming cost V 0 bases and J 3 bases; bases outside gene matches: 1. Written as DNA, the CDR3 is TGCGCCAGCAGCTTGGAACTAGCGGGAGGCTACAATGAGCAGTTCTTC. This encodes CASSLELAGGYNEQFF.

V gene TRBV5-4 combines with J gene TRBJ1-1; 8 nucleotides agree with TRBD1. Germline CDR1 is SGHNT and CDR2 is YYREEE (reference sequence). The CDR3 is made up of 14 amino acids. Trimming removed 4 bases from V and 6 bases from J; junction bases left unmatched: 8. The CDR3 sequence is CASSHRGLGAEAFF. The CDR3 nucleotides read TGTGCCAGCAGCCACAGGGGGTTGGGGGCTGAAGCTTTCTTT.

The V and J genes are TRBV5-4 and TRBJ1-5; TRBD1 is a possible D gene (6 bases). The CDR3 length is 16 residues. The germline gives CDR1 SGHNT, CDR2 YYREEE (reference sequence). V lost 0 bases and J 5 bases, leaving 15 bases between the germline ends. DNA of the CDR3: TGTGCCAGCAGCTTGGGGGGAGGGGGTTCGGATCAGCCCCAGCATTTT. Its translation: CASSLGGGGSDQPQHF.

CDR3 residues: CASSEGGSSYNSPLHF. The CDR3 region has the DNA TGTGCCAGCAGTGAAGGCGGTAGCTCCTATAATTCACCCCTCCACTTT. The genes are TRBV2 and TRBJ1-6; D not resolved. Trimming took 1 base from V and 0 from J, leaving 7 bases between them. Per germline, CDR1 SNHLY and CDR2 FYNNEI. The CDR3 has 16 residues.

The chain links TRBV30 to TRBJ2-2; a weak D match, TRBD1 (6 bases). The CDR3 is 16 residues long. The germline V gene has CDR1 GTSNPN and CDR2 SVGIG (reference sequence). Trimming pared 4 bases from V and 4 bases from J, leaving 19 bases between. In DNA form, the CDR3 reads TGTGCCTGGAAGAAGGGGTCAGGGGTCATCACCGGGGAGCTGTTTTTT. This gives the protein CAWKKGSGVITGELFF.

The chain joins TRBV10-1 to TRBJ2-1; 9 positions match TRBD2. This CDR3 comprises 14 residues. The germline CDR1 and CDR2 sequences are WNHNN and SYGVQD (reference sequence). V shed 2 bases, J shed 7 bases, and the junction held 3 bases outside the gene matches. The DNA for the CDR3 is TGCGCCAGCAGTGAGGTAGCGGGAGCAAATGAGCAGTTCTTC. Translating it yields CASSEVAGANEQFF.

The chain couples TRBV9 to TRBJ2-3; TRBD1 matches 7 bases. The CDR3 extends over 13 amino acids. Germline values: CDR1 SGDLS, CDR2 YYNGEE. Trimming cost V 4 bases and J 4 bases; bases outside gene matches: 3. Written as DNA, the CDR3 is TGTGCCAGCAGCCCCGGGACAGCAGATACGCAGTATTTT. It encodes CASSPGTADTQYF.

The chain carries TRBV2 and TRBJ1-1; D is possibly TRBD1 (6 bases). The germline V and J ends were trimmed by 4 bases and 0 bases, with 9 bases remaining between them. The CDR3 length is 14 residues. CDR1 SNHLY and CDR2 FYNNEI come from the germline V gene. CDR3 region: CASSGGQMNTEAFF. In nucleotides, the CDR3 is TGTGCCAGCAGTGGTGGACAGATGAACACTGAAGCTTTCTTT.

The V call is TRBV2, the J call TRBJ1-2, with TRBD1 identical over 7 bases. V lost 6 bases to trimming and J lost 0 bases; unmatched junction nucleotides: 16. Germline V gene lookup returns CDR1 SNHLY and CDR2 FYNNEI. This CDR3 has 18 amino acids. CDR3 DNA sequence: TGTGCCAGCAGGACGCTCCGGGACAGAGGAACCACTAACTATGGCTACACCTTC. It yields the protein CASRTLRDRGTTNYGYTF.

The chain has TRBV6-6 and TRBJ2-5, with D possibly TRBD1 on 6 matching bases. Germline assignment: CDR1 MNHNY and CDR2 SVGAGI (reference sequence). The CDR3 runs 15 residues. The ends were cut back, 2 bases at V and 2 bases at J, with 12 bases in the middle. CDR3 protein: CASSYPRTDQETQYF. The CDR3 DNA follows: TGTGCCAGCAGTTACCCCCGGACAGATCAAGAGACCCAGTACTTC.

The gene calls are TRBV27 and TRBJ2-5, with D possibly TRBD1 on 6 matching bases. The CDR3 is 17 residues long. Trimming removed 4 bases from V and 2 bases from J, with 20 bases in between. The germline gives CDR1 MNHEY, CDR2 SMNVEV (reference sequence). Here the CDR3 DNA reads TGTGCCAGCAGTTCGGACAGATCCGGGCGGGTACAAGAGACCCAGTACTTC. This translates into CASSSDRSGRVQETQYF.

The chain links TRBV11-3 to TRBJ1-1, with 7 bases lining up with TRBD1. J was trimmed by 5 bases and V by 4 bases; bases with no gene match: 7. Germline CDR1 is SGHNT and CDR2 is YENEEA. The CDR3 extends over 14 amino acids. In nucleotides, the CDR3 is TGTGCCAGCAGCTCCAGGGGGGAGTTAACTGAAGCTTTCTTT. This translates into CASSSRGELTEAFF. Using reference TRBV11-3 and TRBJ1-1 for the parts outside the CDR3, the full variable domain is EAGVVQSPRYKIIEKKQPVAFWCNPISGHNTLYWYLQNLGQGPELLIRYENEEAVDDSQLPKDRFSAERLKGVDSTLKIQPAELGDSAVYLCASSSRGELTEAFFGQGTRLTVV.

This clone was observed a handful of times. The gene calls are TRBV6-4 and TRBJ1-2; D unresolved. The germline CDR1 and CDR2 sequences are MRHNA and SNTAGT. This CDR3 is built from 15 residues. V was shortened by 2 bases and J by 2 bases, with 12 bases between the two germline ends. The CDR3 DNA sequence: TGTGCCAGCAGTGACCAGCCAGGCCCAAACTATGGCTACACCTTC. This sequence encodes CASSDQPGPNYGYTF.

A few counts support this clone. This sequence joins TRBV5-1 and TRBJ2-7; 8 nucleotides line up with TRBD1. J was trimmed by 2 bases and V by 1 base; bases with no gene match: 5. The CDR3 loop spans 15 amino acids. Germline lookup yields CDR1 SGHRS and CDR2 YFSETQ. The CDR3 DNA is TGCGCCAGCAGCTTGCAGACAGGGGCCCCCTACGAGCAGTACTTC. Amino acids: CASSLQTGAPYEQYF.

This chain uses TRBV19 with TRBJ1-2; 9 positions agree with TRBD1. The length of the CDR3 is 13 residues. V trimming: 4 bases; J trimming: 6 bases; junction bases outside the gene matches: 3. Looked up from germline, CDR1 is LNHDA and CDR2 is SQIVND (reference sequence). The chain's CDR3 is CASSSRDRDGYTF. The CDR3 bases are TGTGCCAGTAGTAGCCGGGACAGGGATGGCTACACCTTC.

This sequence joins TRBV5-1 and TRBJ2-1, with a weak D call TRBD2 (5 bases). Germline V gene lookup returns CDR1 SGHRS and CDR2 YFSETQ. This CDR3 region has 15 residues. Trimming cost V 0 bases and J 7 bases, with 14 bases left between them. The CDR3 nucleotides are TGCGCCAGCAGCTTGGAGGCGGGCTGGGGAAATGAGCAGTTCTTC. Its protein is CASSLEAGWGNEQFF.

This clone appeared a few times. The chain links TRBV27 to TRBJ1-6; 7 bases align to TRBD1. With V trimmed by 6 bases and J by 9 bases, 8 bases remained unmatched. CDR3 size: 14 residues. Germline CDR1 reads MNHEY; CDR2 reads SMNVEV (reference sequence). CDR3 DNA: TGTGCCAGCAGACCAGACAGGGCGGCTTCACCCCTCCACTTT. Translation gives CASRPDRAASPLHF.

The rearrangement uses TRBV18 and TRBJ2-5; D not certain. The CDR3 extends over 12 amino acids. The V and J ends lost 3 bases and 4 bases respectively, with 6 bases between them. Germline V gives CDR1 KGHSH, CDR2 LQKENI. The CDR3 here is CASSPPLETQYF. The CDR3 DNA follows: TGTGCCAGCTCACCCCCCTTAGAGACCCAGTACTTC.

This chain links TRBV12-5 with TRBJ2-2; TRBD2 aligns across 15 bases. Per germline, CDR1 LGHNT and CDR2 FRNRAP. V dropped 5 bases and J dropped 5; count of bases not matched to a gene: 6. This CDR3 region has 17 residues. The CDR3 loop is CASGLGLAGGITGELFF. CDR3 nucleotide sequence: TGTGCTAGTGGTCTGGGACTAGCGGGAGGTATAACCGGGGAGCTGTTTTTT.

This chain uses TRBV6-6 with TRBJ1-5; 7 bases match TRBD1. The CDR3 covers 15 residues. The germline gives CDR1 MNHNY, CDR2 SVGAGI (reference sequence). V was pared by 5 bases and J by 4 bases, with 8 bases of the junction left unmatched. The CDR3 DNA follows: TGTGCCAGCAGTACCCGGACAGGAGGAAATCAGCCCCAGCATTTT. It specifies CASSTRTGGNQPQHF.

V usage is TRBV19 and J usage is TRBJ1-2, with 9 bases matching TRBD1. Looked up from germline, CDR1 is LNHDA and CDR2 is SQIVND (reference sequence). The CDR3 length is 13 residues. Trimming cost V 6 bases and J 7 bases; bases outside gene matches: 6. This CDR3 is CASRQTGGAGYTF. In DNA, the CDR3 is TGTGCCAGTAGGCAAACAGGGGGCGCTGGCTACACCTTC.

The chain carries TRBV5-4 and TRBJ2-1; no reliable D call. The length of the CDR3 is 14 residues. V lost 1 base and J lost 5, with 10 bases in between. Germline V lookup: CDR1 SGHNT, CDR2 YYREEE (reference sequence). The CDR3 region has the DNA TGTGCCAGCAGCTTGAGCAAAGACAACAATGAGCAGTTCTTC. This sequence encodes CASSLSKDNNEQFF.

The chain joins TRBV27 to TRBJ2-3, with TRBD2 as a possible D gene (5 bases). The CDR3 length is 13 residues. The V and J ends lost 2 bases and 3 bases respectively, with 6 bases between them. Germline lookup yields CDR1 MNHEY and CDR2 SMNVEV (reference sequence). CDR3 bases: TGTGCCAGCAGTTTACCGGGGACAGATACGCAGTATTTT. The encoded protein is CASSLPGTDTQYF.

The chain joins TRBV11-2 to TRBJ1-2; no firm D call. V was cut by 5 bases and J by 2 bases, with 21 bases left in between. The germline V gene has CDR1 SGHAT and CDR2 FQNNGV. The CDR3 is 17 residues long. CDR3 DNA: TGTGCCAGCAGCCGCGTGTTCGGGGTTGGTAAAAACTATGGCTACACCTTC. Translating gives CASSRVFGVGKNYGYTF.

The chain carries TRBV19 and TRBJ1-2; perhaps TRBD1 as D (5 bases). Germline CDR1 is LNHDA and CDR2 is SQIVND (reference sequence). V shed 5 bases and J shed 8 bases, with 18 bases lying between them. The CDR3 loop spans 14 amino acids. The CDR3 sequence is CASSRDWESTGYTF. Written as DNA, the CDR3 is TGTGCCAGTAGTCGGGACTGGGAGAGCACGGGCTACACCTTC.

The genes are TRBV9 and TRBJ2-5; TRBD2 matches at 9 bases. Germline CDR1 reads SGDLS; CDR2 reads YYNGEE. Germline trimming cut 2 bases from V and 3 bases from J; bases unmatched to any gene: 2. The CDR3 is made up of 14 amino acids. DNA of the CDR3: TGTGCCAGCAGCGTTGCGGGGGGGGAAGAGACCCAGTACTTC. Translating gives CASSVAGGEETQYF. Together with reference TRBV9 and TRBJ2-5, the CDR3 gives the full variable domain: DSGVTQTPKHLITATGQRVTLRCSPRSGDLSVYWYQQSLDQGLQFLIQYYNGEERAKGNILERFSAQQFPDLHSELNLSSLELGDSALYFCASSVAGGEETQYFGPGTRLLVL.

As to this clone: Other DNA sequences in the sample encode the same CDR3. V usage is TRBV4-3 and J usage is TRBJ2-3, with D tentatively TRBD1 (5 bases). The CDR3 is 18 residues long. Germline V gives CDR1 LGHNA, CDR2 YSLEER. V was pared by 4 bases and J by 0 bases, with 20 bases between. The CDR3 DNA sequence: TGCGCCAGCAGCCGATACAGGACACCTGCGACTAGCACAGATACGCAGTATTTT. Its protein product is CASSRYRTPATSTDTQYF.

The chain links TRBV14 to TRBJ1-2; D not certain. The CDR3 is 14 amino acids. In germline, CDR1 is SGHDN, CDR2 FVKESK. V was pared by 0 bases and J by 2 bases, with 7 bases between. CDR3 sequence (DNA): TGTGCCAGCAGCCAAGACAGTTTAAACTATGGCTACACCTTC. It specifies CASSQDSLNYGYTF.